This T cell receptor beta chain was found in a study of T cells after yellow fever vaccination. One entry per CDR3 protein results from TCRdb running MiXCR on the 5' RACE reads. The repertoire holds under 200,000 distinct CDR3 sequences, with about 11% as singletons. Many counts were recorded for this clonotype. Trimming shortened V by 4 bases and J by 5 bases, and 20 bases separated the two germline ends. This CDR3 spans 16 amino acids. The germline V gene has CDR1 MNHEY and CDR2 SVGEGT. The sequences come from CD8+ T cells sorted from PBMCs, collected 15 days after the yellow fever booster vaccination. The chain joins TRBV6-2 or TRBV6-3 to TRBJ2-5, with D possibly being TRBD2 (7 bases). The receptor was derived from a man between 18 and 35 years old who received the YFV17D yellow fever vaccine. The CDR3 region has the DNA TGTGCCAGCAGTTTTGATGAGGCGGGGGCCCTGGAGACCCAGTACTTC. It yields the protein CASSFDEAGALETQYF.